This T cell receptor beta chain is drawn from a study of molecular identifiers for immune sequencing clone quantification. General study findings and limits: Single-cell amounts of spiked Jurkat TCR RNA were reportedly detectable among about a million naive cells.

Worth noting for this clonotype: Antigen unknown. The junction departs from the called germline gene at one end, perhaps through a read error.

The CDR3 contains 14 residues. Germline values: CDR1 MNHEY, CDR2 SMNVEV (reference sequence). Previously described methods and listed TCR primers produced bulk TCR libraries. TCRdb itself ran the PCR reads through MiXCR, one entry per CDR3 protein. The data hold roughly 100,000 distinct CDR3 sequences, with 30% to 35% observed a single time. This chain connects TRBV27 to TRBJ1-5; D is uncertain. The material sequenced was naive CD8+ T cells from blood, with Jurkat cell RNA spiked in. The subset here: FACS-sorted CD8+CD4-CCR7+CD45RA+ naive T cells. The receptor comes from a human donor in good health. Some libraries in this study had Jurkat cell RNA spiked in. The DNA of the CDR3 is TGTGCCTGCAGTTTAAACCTTAGCAATCAGCCCCAGCATTTT. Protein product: CACSLNLSNQPQHF.